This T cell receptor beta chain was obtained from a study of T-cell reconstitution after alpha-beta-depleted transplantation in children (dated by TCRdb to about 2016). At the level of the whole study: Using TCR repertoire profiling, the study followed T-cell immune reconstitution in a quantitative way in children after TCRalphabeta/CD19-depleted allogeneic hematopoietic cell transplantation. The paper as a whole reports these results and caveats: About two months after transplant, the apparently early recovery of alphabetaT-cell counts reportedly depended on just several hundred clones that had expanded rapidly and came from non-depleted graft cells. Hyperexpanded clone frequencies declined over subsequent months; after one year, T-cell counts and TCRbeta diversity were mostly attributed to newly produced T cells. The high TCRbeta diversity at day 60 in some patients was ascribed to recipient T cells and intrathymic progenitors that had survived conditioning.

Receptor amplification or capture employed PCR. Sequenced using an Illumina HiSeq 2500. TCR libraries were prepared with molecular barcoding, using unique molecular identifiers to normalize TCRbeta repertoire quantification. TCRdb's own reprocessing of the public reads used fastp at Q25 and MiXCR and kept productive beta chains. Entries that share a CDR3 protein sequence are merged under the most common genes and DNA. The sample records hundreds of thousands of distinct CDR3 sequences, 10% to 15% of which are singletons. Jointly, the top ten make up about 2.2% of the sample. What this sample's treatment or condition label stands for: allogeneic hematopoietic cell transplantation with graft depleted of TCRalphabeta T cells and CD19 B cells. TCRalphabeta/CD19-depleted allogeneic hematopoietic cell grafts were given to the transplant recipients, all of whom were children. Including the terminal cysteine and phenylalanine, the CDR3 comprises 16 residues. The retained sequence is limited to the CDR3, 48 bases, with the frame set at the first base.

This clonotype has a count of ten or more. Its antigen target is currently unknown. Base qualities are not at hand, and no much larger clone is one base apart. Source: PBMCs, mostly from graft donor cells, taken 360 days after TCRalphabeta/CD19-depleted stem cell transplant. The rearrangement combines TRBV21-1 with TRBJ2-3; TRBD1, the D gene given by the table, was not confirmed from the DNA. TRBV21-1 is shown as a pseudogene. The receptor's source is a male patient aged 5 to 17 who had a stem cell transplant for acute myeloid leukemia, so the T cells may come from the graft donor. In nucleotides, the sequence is TGTGCCAGCAGTAGAGACAGGGGGGCTCGCACAGATACGCAGTATTTT. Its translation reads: CASSRDRGARTDTQYF.